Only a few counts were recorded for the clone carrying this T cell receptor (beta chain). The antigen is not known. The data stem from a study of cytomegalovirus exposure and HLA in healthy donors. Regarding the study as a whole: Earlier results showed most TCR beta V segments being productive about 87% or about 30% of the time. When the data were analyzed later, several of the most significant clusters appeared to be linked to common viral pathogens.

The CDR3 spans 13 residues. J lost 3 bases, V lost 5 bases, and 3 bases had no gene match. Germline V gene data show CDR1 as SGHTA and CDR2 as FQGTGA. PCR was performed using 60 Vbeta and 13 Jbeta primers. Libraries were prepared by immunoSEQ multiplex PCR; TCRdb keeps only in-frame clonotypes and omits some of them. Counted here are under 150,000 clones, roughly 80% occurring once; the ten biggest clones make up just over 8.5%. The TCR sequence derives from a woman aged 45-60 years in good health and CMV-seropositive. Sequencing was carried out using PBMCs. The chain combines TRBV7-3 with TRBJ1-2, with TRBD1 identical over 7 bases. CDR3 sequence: CASSPDRDYGYTF. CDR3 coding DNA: TGTGCCAGCAGCCCCGACAGGGACTATGGCTACACCTTC.